These 3 T cell receptor beta chains were all obtained from the same sample, sequenced in a study of OX40 agonist ivuxolimab in advanced cancers. Sequencing was performed with immunoSEQ multiplex PCR; in TCRdb, only in-frame clones are kept and a portion is missing. The repertoire includes tens of thousands of clones, over 80% of them detected once, and roughly 3.3% sits in the top ten. The material was CD4+ or CD8+ T cells sorted from blood, obtained in a trial of the OX40 agonist ivuxolimab. Every receptor here comes from an adult with an advanced solid tumor such as melanoma, head and neck, liver or kidney cancer.

The chain recombines TRBV5-4 with TRBJ2-5; D remains unclear. Germline-derived CDR1 and CDR2 are SGHNT and YYREEE (reference sequence). Deletions cut 1 base from V and 5 bases from J, with 12 bases between. This CDR3 contains 14 residues. The chain's CDR3 is CASSLRQRGETQYF. CDR3 nucleotide sequence: TGTGCCAGCAGCTTGAGGCAACGTGGGGAGACCCAGTACTTC.

V usage is TRBV7-3 and J usage is TRBJ2-2; D unclear. The V gene lost 5 bases and the J gene lost 1 base, with 14 bases spanning the gap. Germline CDR1 reads SGHTA; CDR2 reads FQGTGA. The CDR3 consists of 16 residues. This CDR3 is CASSPTAPKNTGELFF. CDR3 DNA: TGTGCCAGCAGCCCCACCGCCCCTAAGAACACCGGGGAGCTGTTTTTT.

The chain couples TRBV6-5 to TRBJ2-4, with 7 bases identical to TRBD1. CDR1 MNHEY and CDR2 SVGAGI come from the germline V gene. The V and J ends lost 2 bases and 7 bases, in that order; junction bases with no gene match: 5. The CDR3 runs 14 residues. CDR3: CASSYRQGGNIQYF. In DNA form, the CDR3 reads TGTGCCAGCAGTTACAGACAGGGCGGGAACATTCAGTACTTC.